One and the same sample provided the 30 T cell receptor beta chains below, sequenced in a study of T cells in localized non-small cell lung cancer. The data were produced by immunoSEQ multiplex PCR, yet TCRdb's version contains in-frame clones alone and is incomplete. The sample includes about 82,000 clones, roughly 75% of them seen just once. Sequenced material: PBMCs, taken before any cancer treatment. These receptors all come from a man aged 35 to 70 with stage II squamous cell lung carcinoma.

The chain uses TRBV6-4 and TRBJ2-1; maybe TRBD1 (5 bases). V was cut by 4 bases and J by 5 bases, with 9 bases left in between. The CDR3 is 13 amino acids. The germline CDR1 and CDR2 sequences are MRHNA and SNTAGT. CDR3 DNA sequence: TGTGCCAGCAGTGGACAGCTAAACAATGAGCAGTTCTTC. Its translation is CASSGQLNNEQFF.

In this sample, this clone turned up a few times. V and J are TRBV7-6 and TRBJ2-3, with 10 bases identical to TRBD1. With V trimmed by 4 bases and J by 4 bases, 2 bases remained unmatched. The germline V gene encodes CDR1 SGHVS and CDR2 FNYEAQ. This CDR3 contains 14 residues. The CDR3 DNA reads as TGTGCCAGCAGCTCCGGGACAGGGGCAGATACGCAGTATTTT. It specifies CASSSGTGADTQYF. Together with reference TRBV7-6 and TRBJ2-3, the CDR3 gives the full variable domain: GAGVSQSPRYKVTKRGQDVALRCDPISGHVSLYWYRQALGQGPEFLTYFNYEAQQDKSGLPNDRFSAERPEGSISTLTIQRTEQRDSAMYRCASSSGTGADTQYFGPGTRLTVL.

The chain couples TRBV7-9 to TRBJ1-2; a possible D gene is TRBD1 (6 bases). The CDR3 covers 12 residues. Between the trimmed V and J ends, which lost 5 bases and 2 bases, there was a span of 6 bases. Germline CDR1 reads SEHNR; CDR2 reads FQNEAQ (reference sequence). CDR3 amino acids: CASSTGNYGYTF. CDR3 nucleotides: TGTGCCAGCAGCACAGGGAACTATGGCTACACCTTC. Using reference TRBV7-9 and TRBJ1-2 for the parts outside the CDR3, the full variable domain is DTGVSQNPRHKITKRGQNVTFRCDPISEHNRLYWYRQTLGQGPEFLTYFQNEAQLEKSRLLSDRFSAERPKGSFSTLEIQRTEQGDSAMYLCASSTGNYGYTFGSGTRLTVV.

This clone appeared a single time. J is TRBJ2-5 and V is TRBV7-2; possibly TRBD1 for D (5 bases). The germline V gene has CDR1 SGHTA and CDR2 FQGNSA. This CDR3 has 14 residues. V was pared by 3 bases and J by 5 bases, with 13 bases between. In nucleotides, the CDR3 is TGTGCCAGCAGCTTGGGGCCGACGGGCGAGACCCAGTACTTC. Its protein is CASSLGPTGETQYF.

The V and J genes are TRBV15 and TRBJ2-3; no reliable D call. This CDR3 comprises 12 residues. CDR1 LNHNV and CDR2 YYDKDF come from the germline V gene (reference sequence). V was trimmed by 0 bases and J by 4 bases, leaving 2 bases between them. The chain's CDR3 is CATSRDPDTQYF. In DNA, the CDR3 is TGTGCCACCAGCAGAGACCCAGATACGCAGTATTTT. Supplemented by reference TRBV15 and TRBJ2-3, the full variable domain reads DAMVIQNPRYQVTQFGKPVTLSCSQTLNHNVMYWYQQKSSQAPKLLFHYYDKDFNNEADTPDNFQSRRPNTSFCFLDIRSPGLGDTAMYLCATSRDPDTQYFGPGTRLTVL.

This clone appeared a few times. This sequence joins TRBV5-1 and TRBJ2-7; D may be TRBD1 (6 bases). The CDR3 extends over 14 amino acids. The V end lost 4 bases, the J end lost 5 bases, and 16 bases lay between the germline ends. Germline assignment: CDR1 SGHRS and CDR2 YFSETQ. CDR3 DNA: TGCGCCAGCAGCCCCGACAGGTCCTTCGACGAGCAGTACTTC. Amino acids: CASSPDRSFDEQYF.

The chain recombines TRBV28 with TRBJ2-7; maybe TRBD2 (5 bases). CDR3 length: 15 amino acids. Trimming shortened V by 6 bases and J by 4 bases, and 19 bases separated the two germline ends. The germline CDR1 and CDR2 sequences are MDHEN and SYDVKM. CDR3 nucleotide sequence: TGTGCCAGCAGCCGCCAAGGTGCGGGTAAATACGAGCAGTACTTC. Its protein is CASSRQGAGKYEQYF.

The V call is TRBV2, the J call TRBJ1-3, with D possibly TRBD1 on 6 matching bases. The CDR3 sequence is 15 residues long. Germline V gene data show CDR1 as SNHLY and CDR2 as FYNNEI. Between the trimmed V and J ends, which lost 6 bases and 4 bases, there was a span of 16 bases. CDR3 DNA sequence: TGTGCCAGCAGCCAACAGGGAATGGGAGGAAACACCATATATTTT. It yields the protein CASSQQGMGGNTIYF.

In its sample, this clone was seen a few times. The V gene is TRBV4-1, the J gene TRBJ1-1; D perhaps matches TRBD1 (6 bases). Between the trimmed V and J ends, which lost 2 bases and 0 bases, there was a span of 7 bases. The CDR3 spans 14 residues. Germline V gene data show CDR1 as MGHRA and CDR2 as YSYEKL. The CDR3 sequence is CASSQQGLNTEAFF. CDR3 DNA: TGCGCCAGCAGCCAACAGGGGCTGAACACTGAAGCTTTCTTT.

This clone came up once. The chain uses TRBV7-9 and TRBJ1-2, with D uncertain. V dropped 5 bases and J dropped 3 bases, with 7 bases sitting between them. Germline CDR1 is SEHNR and CDR2 is FQNEAQ (reference sequence). This CDR3 spans 12 amino acids. The CDR3, as DNA: TGTGCCAGCAGCCCGGTGCACTATGGCTACACCTTC. Encoded protein: CASSPVHYGYTF.

The chain recombines TRBV27 with TRBJ1-3, with 11 nucleotides matching TRBD1. Germline values: CDR1 MNHEY, CDR2 SMNVEV (reference sequence). The CDR3 spans 18 residues. V lost 5 bases to trimming and J lost 4 bases; unmatched junction nucleotides: 13. CDR3 protein: CASSLGQGAGLGGNTIYF. CDR3 bases: TGTGCCAGCAGTCTTGGACAGGGGGCAGGTTTGGGAGGAAACACCATATATTTT.

The V and J genes are TRBV7-6 and TRBJ2-7, with 7 bases aligning to TRBD2. The CDR3 is made up of 16 amino acids. Germline CDR1 SGHVS, CDR2 FNYEAQ. After removal of 3 bases from V and 1 base from J, the junction contained 9 bases not matched to a gene. Here the CDR3 DNA reads TGTGCCAGCAGCTTGGGGGGAGGGCCTTTATCCTACGAGCAGTACTTC. Protein: CASSLGGGPLSYEQYF.

This clone was recorded only once. The chain has TRBV28 and TRBJ2-1; no definite D call. Germline loops: CDR1 MDHEN, CDR2 SYDVKM. This CDR3 region has 15 residues. The germline V and J ends were trimmed by 6 bases and 0 bases, with 12 bases remaining between them. The CDR3 spells CASRRPGNSYNEQFF. CDR3 coding DNA: TGTGCCAGCAGGCGGCCAGGAAACTCCTACAATGAGCAGTTCTTC. Drawing the rest from reference TRBV28 and TRBJ2-1, the complete variable domain is DVKVTQSSRYLVKRTGEKVFLECVQDMDHENMFWYRQDPGLGLRLIYFSYDVKMKEKGDIPEGYSVSREKKERFSLILESASTNQTSMYLCASRRPGNSYNEQFFGPGTRLTVL.

The chain carries TRBV7-6 and TRBJ1-2; 7 nucleotides align to TRBD1. CDR1 is SGHVS and CDR2 is FNYEAQ in the germline V gene. The V segment lost 5 bases and the J segment 7 bases; nucleotides outside the gene matches: 7. The CDR3 extends over 13 amino acids. In DNA form, the CDR3 reads TGTGCCAGCAGCCTAGGGGGCGCAGGTGGCTACACCTTC. Its protein is CASSLGGAGGYTF.

The rearrangement joins TRBV4-1 to TRBJ2-2, with D perhaps TRBD2 (5 bases). The CDR3 has 16 residues. V lost 1 base, J lost 0 bases, and 9 bases lay in between. Germline V gene lookup returns CDR1 MGHRA and CDR2 YSYEKL. DNA of the CDR3: TGCGCCAGCAGCCAAGTAACGGGGACGAACACCGGGGAGCTGTTTTTT. Translating it yields CASSQVTGTNTGELFF.

With respect to this clone: Other DNA sequences from this sample encode an identical CDR3 as well. The CDR3 DNA reads as TGTGCCAGCAGTGGTACTGGTAACTATGGCTACACCTTC. It encodes CASSGTGNYGYTF. This chain joins TRBV2 and TRBJ1-2; D ambiguous. Germline V gene lookup returns CDR1 SNHLY and CDR2 FYNNEI. The CDR3 length is 13 residues. Trimming pared 4 bases from V and 1 base from J, leaving 7 bases between.

This clone appeared once. This chain joins TRBV6-1 and TRBJ2-5; TRBD1 is a possible D gene (5 bases). V lost 0 bases and J 5 bases, leaving 10 bases between the germline ends. The germline V gene encodes CDR1 MNHNS and CDR2 SASEGT. CDR3 length equals 14 residues. As DNA, the CDR3 is TGTGCCAGCAGTGAAGCGATAAGGGGTGAGACCCAGTACTTC. Protein: CASSEAIRGETQYF.

This sequence joins TRBV27 and TRBJ2-5; 11 bases map to TRBD2. The CDR3 spans 15 residues. Germline-derived CDR1 and CDR2 are MNHEY and SMNVEV (reference sequence). The V and J ends lost 6 bases and 2 bases, in that order; junction bases with no gene match: 5. CDR3: CASRASGGPQETQYF. The CDR3, as DNA: TGTGCCAGCAGGGCTAGCGGGGGGCCACAAGAGACCCAGTACTTC.

Many counts were recorded for this clone. Other DNA sequences within the sample encode an identical CDR3. This chain connects TRBV30 to TRBJ1-2; D unresolved. The CDR3 extends over 13 amino acids. CDR1 is GTSNPN, CDR2 SVGIG, per germline (reference sequence). Trimming pared 2 bases from V and 1 base from J, leaving 8 bases between. CDR3 in amino acids: CAWSLGINYGYTF. The DNA of the CDR3 is TGTGCCTGGAGTCTCGGGATTAACTATGGCTACACCTTC.

V is TRBV19 and J is TRBJ2-5, with TRBD2 identical over 7 bases. The CDR3 totals 13 residues. V gave up 0 bases and J gave up 7 bases; unmatched junction bases: 2. Per germline, CDR1 LNHDA and CDR2 SQIVND (reference sequence). The CDR3 reads CASSIEPGGTQYF. CDR3 nucleotides: TGTGCCAGTAGTATAGAACCGGGGGGGACCCAGTACTTC.

The J gene is TRBJ2-1, the V gene TRBV5-1; 7 bases match TRBD2. V lost 5 bases and J lost 3; bases outside the gene matches: 8. CDR1 and CDR2 (germline): SGHRS, YFSETQ. This CDR3 has 15 residues. The chain's CDR3 is CASRRSAGDYNEQFF. CDR3 bases: TGCGCCAGCAGAAGGAGTGCGGGAGACTACAATGAGCAGTTCTTC.

This clone was counted a few times. The chain combines TRBV7-2 with TRBJ2-5; the D gene is possibly TRBD2 (6 bases). The length of the CDR3 is 15 residues. Trimming shortened V by 3 bases and J by 1 base, and 12 bases separated the two germline ends. Germline CDR1 SGHTA, CDR2 FQGNSA. CDR3: CASSLVAGSQETQYF. The CDR3, as DNA: TGTGCCAGCAGCTTGGTGGCGGGGAGCCAAGAGACCCAGTACTTC.

The chain employs TRBV5-1 and TRBJ2-3, with D perhaps assigned TRBD1 or TRBD2 (5 bases each). This CDR3 comprises 16 residues. Germline CDR1 and CDR2: SGHRS and YFSETQ. V lost 4 bases and J 2 bases, leaving 17 bases between the germline ends. Written as DNA, the CDR3 is TGCGCCAGCAGCCCGGGATCGGGGCTCTTCACAGATACGCAGTATTTT. This sequence encodes CASSPGSGLFTDTQYF.

This chain joins TRBV19 and TRBJ2-2, with 8 bases lining up with TRBD2. V trimming: 3 bases; J trimming: 4 bases; junction bases outside the gene matches: 4. Germline CDR1 is LNHDA and CDR2 is SQIVND (reference sequence). There are 15 residues in the CDR3. In nucleotides, the CDR3 is TGTGCCAGTAGTATGGAGCGGGGGCTCACCGGGGAGCTGTTTTTT. Protein sequence: CASSMERGLTGELFF.

The chain links TRBV6-5 to TRBJ2-7; D is ambiguous. V was cut by 6 bases and J by 1 base, with 16 bases left in between. CDR1 and CDR2 from the germline V gene are MNHEY and SVGAGI. The CDR3 is 15 amino acids. CDR3 loop: CASSPGRPASYEQYF. The CDR3 DNA reads TGTGCCAGCAGCCCCGGACGGCCGGCATCCTACGAGCAGTACTTC.

The chain couples TRBV28 to TRBJ2-3; a weak D match, TRBD1 (5 bases). The CDR3 covers 14 residues. Trimming left V 5 bases short and J 3 bases short, with 12 bases between. CDR1 and CDR2 (germline): MDHEN, SYDVKM. The CDR3 protein is CASSKGMDTDTQYF. CDR3 coding DNA: TGTGCCAGCAGTAAGGGGATGGATACAGATACGCAGTATTTT.

This clone has only a few counts. The rearrangement links TRBV7-9 to TRBJ1-1; a weak D match, TRBD1 (5 bases). V lost 5 bases and J 6 bases, leaving 16 bases between the germline ends. Germline CDR1 and CDR2: SEHNR and FQNEAQ (reference sequence). This CDR3 contains 14 residues. CDR3 in amino acids: CASSAPVGGSEAFF. The CDR3 bases are TGTGCCAGCAGCGCGCCCGTGGGGGGGTCTGAAGCTTTCTTT.

This rearrangement joins TRBV28 to TRBJ1-1; D is unresolved. Trimming shortened V by 4 bases and J by 2 bases, and 5 bases separated the two germline ends. The CDR3 is 12 residues long. Germline CDR1 is MDHEN and CDR2 is SYDVKM. The CDR3 DNA reads as TGTGCCAGCAGTTCCGGCAACACTGAAGCTTTCTTT. Protein sequence: CASSSGNTEAFF.

J is TRBJ1-1 and V is TRBV18, with 8 bases that match TRBD1. The trim removed 1 base at V and 3 bases at J, leaving 16 bases unmatched. CDR3 length equals 19 residues. Germline CDR1 reads KGHSH; CDR2 reads LQKENI. The CDR3, as DNA: TGTGCCAGCTCACCACTAGGACAGGGAGCGGGTAAAGGTGACACTGAAGCTTTCTTT. Its protein is CASSPLGQGAGKGDTEAFF.

The chain combines TRBV7-2 with TRBJ2-1, with D perhaps being TRBD1 or TRBD2 (6 bases each). V dropped 7 bases and J dropped 9 bases, with 22 bases sitting between them. This CDR3 comprises 15 residues. CDR1 and CDR2 (germline): SGHTA, FQGNSA. CDR3 DNA: TGTGCCAGCATGATTAGGGGGGCGGCATGGGGTGAGCAGTTCTTC. It encodes CASMIRGAAWGEQFF.